This T cell receptor beta chain stems from a study of T cells in localized non-small cell lung cancer. Clones were sequenced by immunoSEQ multiplex PCR, and TCRdb holds only the in-frame ones, with some missing. This table has 25,000 to 35,000 clones, under 95% appearing once. Deletions cut 3 bases from V and 2 bases from J, with 34 bases between. CDR3 length: 22 residues. CDR1 and CDR2 from the germline V gene are MNHEY and SMNVEV (reference sequence). The chain is built from TRBV27 and TRBJ1-1; weak D call: TRBD1 (5 bases). This receptor was taken from a woman aged 35 to 70 with stage I lung adenocarcinoma. Sequencing used peripheral blood, obtained before any cancer treatment. CDR3 in amino acids: CASSLFLLPGTDPDKINTEAFF. DNA of the CDR3: TGTGCCAGCAGTTTGTTTCTCCTCCCGGGGACCGATCCGGATAAGATTAACACTGAAGCTTTCTTT.